This paragraph reports one T cell receptor (beta chain). Method: immunoSEQ multiplex PCR; TCRdb's copy keeps in-frame clones and lacks some. In the table there are over 150,000 clones, 90% to 95% of which are singletons. This sample stems from a study of T cell responses to AZD1222 COVID-19 vaccine. The sequence came from an adult in good health. The sample consisted of peripheral blood, taken on day 0 of MenACWY control vaccination.

The CDR3 loop is CASSIWVDGELFF. CDR3 nucleotides: TGTGCCAGTAGTATTTGGGTGGACGGGGAGCTGTTTTTT. V and J are TRBV19 and TRBJ2-2; D unclear. Germline V gives CDR1 LNHDA, CDR2 SQIVND (reference sequence). Deletions cut 3 bases from V and 7 bases from J, with 9 bases between. The CDR3 length is 13 residues.